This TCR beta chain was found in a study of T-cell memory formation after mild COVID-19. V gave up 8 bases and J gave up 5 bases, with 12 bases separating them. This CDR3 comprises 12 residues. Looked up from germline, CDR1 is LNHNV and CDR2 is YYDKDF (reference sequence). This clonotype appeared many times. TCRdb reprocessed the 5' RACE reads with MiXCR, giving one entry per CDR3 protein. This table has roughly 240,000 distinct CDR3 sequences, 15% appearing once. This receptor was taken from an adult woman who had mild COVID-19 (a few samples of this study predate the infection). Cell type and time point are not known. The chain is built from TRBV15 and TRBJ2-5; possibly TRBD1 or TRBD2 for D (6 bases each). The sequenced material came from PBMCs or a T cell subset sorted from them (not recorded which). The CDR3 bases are TGTGCCACCGGAGGGGGATGGGAGACCCAGTACTTC. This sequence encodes CATGGGWETQYF. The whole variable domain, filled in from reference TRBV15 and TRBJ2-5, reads DAMVIQNPRYQVTQFGKPVTLSCSQTLNHNVMYWYQQKSSQAPKLLFHYYDKDFNNEADTPDNFQSRRPNTSFCFLDIRSPGLGDTAMYLCATGGGWETQYFGPGTRLLVL.